This T cell receptor (beta chain) was captured by sequencing in a study of CXCR3-negative and CXCR3-positive naive CD8 T cells. Study overall: With about 1.5 +/- 0.3 million reads per library, the TRB reads numbered some 130 million in total.

The sorter processed each CD8+ T cell subset in triplicate at hundreds of thousands of cells apiece. General study points: The study found that naive CXCR3-negative and CXCR3-positive cells shared TRBV-TRBJ usage, while memory cells differed.

A word on this clonotype: The antigen remains undetermined.

The libraries of TRB cDNA were prepared using 5' RACE with UMI labels. TCRdb reprocessed the 5' RACE reads and reports one entry per CDR3 protein, with no DNA. Its listing shows about 56,000 distinct CDR3 sequences. Sequenced material: memory CD8+ T cells from blood. The sequence came from a human donor in good health. Some clones in this sample may be carry-over from other donors' samples.

The CDR3 sequence is CSGHENTEAFF. V and J are TRBV29-1 and TRBJ1-1; TCRdb names TRBD1, which stays unverified in the absence of DNA. This CDR3 contains 11 residues. In germline, CDR1 is SQVTM, CDR2 ANQGSEA.